The clone carrying this T cell receptor (beta chain) was detected ten times or more. The data are from a study of Graves' ophthalmopathy and Graves' hyperthyroidism. Study at large: Peripheral blood (taken before any treatment) was collected at initial diagnosis.

Those donors who had ophthalmopathy presented with moderate-to-severe activity, a CAS of ≥3, a NOSPECS of ≥4 and a duration under 3 months. RNA served as the template for amplifying TCR beta CDR3 regions. First-round RT-PCR relied on HTBI primers, and a second-round multiplex PCR came next. One entry per CDR3 protein, called by TCRdb with MiXCR from the multiplex PCR reads. The table lists around 400,000 distinct CDR3 sequences, 15% to 20% of them singletons. Germline loops: CDR1 SNHLY, CDR2 FYNNEI. The CDR3 has 17 residues. J gave up 5 bases and V 3 bases, and 11 bases lay outside the gene matches. The sequence was obtained from a woman under 30 with Graves' ophthalmopathy. The chain uses TRBV2 and TRBJ2-7; 12 positions match TRBD2. Source material: peripheral blood. The CDR3 region is CASSDGLAGGLGDEQYF. Written as DNA, the CDR3 is TGTGCCAGCAGTGACGGCCTAGCGGGAGGGCTAGGCGACGAGCAGTACTTC.